What follows are 22 T cell receptor beta chains derived from one specimen sequenced in a study of control samples from healthy donors and cancer patients. Clones were sequenced by immunoSEQ multiplex PCR, and TCRdb holds only the in-frame ones, with some missing. The table has some 65,000 clones, approximately 84% seen once. What was sequenced was PBMCs. Receptors were obtained from a woman between 45 and 65 years old with lung cancer.

The V gene is TRBV7-3, the J gene TRBJ2-3; 7 positions agree with TRBD1. Germline V gene lookup returns CDR1 SGHTA and CDR2 FQGTGA. This CDR3 contains 15 residues. V was pared by 5 bases and J by 2 bases, with 7 bases of the junction left unmatched. The CDR3 spells CASSRAGGDTDTQYF. CDR3 nucleotide sequence: TGTGCCAGCAGCCGTGCAGGGGGTGACACAGATACGCAGTATTTT. The whole variable domain, remainder taken from reference TRBV7-3 and TRBJ2-3, is GAGVSQTPSNKVTEKGKYVELRCDPISGHTALYWYRQSLGQGPEFLIYFQGTGAADDSGLPNDRFFAVRPEGSVSTLKIQRTERGDSAVYLCASSRAGGDTDTQYFGPGTRLTVL.

This chain links TRBV2 with TRBJ2-7, with D possibly matching TRBD1 (6 bases). CDR3 length: 14 amino acids. V gave up 6 bases and J gave up 4 bases, with 16 bases separating them. CDR1 is SNHLY, CDR2 FYNNEI, per germline. CDR3 protein: CASRTTGNAYEQYF. The DNA for the CDR3 is TGTGCCAGCAGGACAACAGGGAATGCGTACGAGCAGTACTTC.

This clone was counted only a few times. The DNA of the CDR3 is TGTGCCAGCAGCCACGAGATAAAGGCAAATGAGCAGTTCTTC. It codes for CASSHEIKANEQFF. The V call is TRBV2, the J call TRBJ2-1; D not resolved. CDR1 SNHLY and CDR2 FYNNEI come from the germline V gene. The CDR3 covers 14 residues. V was trimmed by 6 bases and J by 7 bases, leaving 16 bases between them.

The chain has TRBV27 and TRBJ2-7, with 7 bases lining up with TRBD1. CDR1 and CDR2 from the germline V gene are MNHEY and SMNVEV (reference sequence). The CDR3 runs to 13 residues. The V and J ends lost 2 bases and 4 bases, in that order; junction bases with no gene match: 2. For the CDR3, the DNA is TGTGCCAGCAGTTTAAAGGGGGCGTACGAGCAGTACTTC. Translation gives CASSLKGAYEQYF.

V gene TRBV19 combines with J gene TRBJ1-1; D gene unclear. The V gene lost 3 bases and the J gene lost 3 bases, with 11 bases spanning the gap. Looked up from germline, CDR1 is LNHDA and CDR2 is SQIVND (reference sequence). The length of the CDR3 is 14 residues. CDR3: CASSMDRRDTEAFF. The CDR3 DNA reads TGTGCCAGTAGTATGGACCGGCGGGACACTGAAGCTTTCTTT.

The chain has TRBV28 and TRBJ1-1; TRBD1 is a possible D gene (6 bases). Germline V gene sequence: CDR1 MDHEN, CDR2 SYDVKM. The CDR3 is 12 amino acids. The V gene lost 9 bases and the J gene lost 2 bases, with 10 bases spanning the gap. The CDR3 sequence: CASSGQNTEAFF. Written as DNA, the CDR3 is TGTGCCAGTTCGGGACAAAACACTGAAGCTTTCTTT.

The gene calls are TRBV28 and TRBJ1-4, with D hard to call. Germline-derived CDR1 and CDR2 are MDHEN and SYDVKM. V lost 6 bases to trimming and J lost 7 bases, with 12 bases between them. CDR3 size: 13 residues. The DNA for the CDR3 is TGTGCCAGCAGGGAAGAGGTCAGTGAAAAACTGTTTTTT. Protein product: CASREEVSEKLFF.

This clone was seen a few times. V and J are TRBV7-3 and TRBJ2-3, with TRBD2 matching 12 bases. The CDR3 runs to 15 residues. CDR1 and CDR2 (germline): SGHTA, FQGTGA. The V and J ends lost 5 bases and 6 bases, in that order; junction bases with no gene match: 6. CDR3 DNA sequence: TGTGCCAGCAGCCCGACTAGCGGGGGTTCGGATACGCAGTATTTT. Its translation: CASSPTSGGSDTQYF.

V and J are TRBV5-1 and TRBJ2-1; D is uncertain. This CDR3 spans 13 amino acids. Germline V lookup: CDR1 SGHRS, CDR2 YFSETQ. V was pared by 2 bases and J by 6 bases, with 9 bases between. DNA of the CDR3: TGCGCCAGCAGCTTTGGGCCGGCCAATGAGCAGTTCTTC. This sequence encodes CASSFGPANEQFF. Full variable domain (missing parts from reference TRBV5-1 and TRBJ2-1): KAGVTQTPRYLIKTRGQQVTLSCSPISGHRSVSWYQQTPGQGLQFLFEYFSETQRNKGNFPGRFSGRQFSNSRSEMNVSTLELGDSALYLCASSFGPANEQFFGPGTRLTVL.

V gene TRBV3-1 (or the pseudogene TRBV3-2) combines with J gene TRBJ1-1, with 7 bases matching TRBD1. This CDR3 is 15 amino acids long. Trimming took 2 bases from V and 1 from J; bases not matched to a gene: 4. Germline values: CDR1 LGHDT, CDR2 YNNKEL (reference sequence). The CDR3 nucleotides read TGTGCCAGCAGCCAATTAAGGGACAGGAACACTGAAGCTTTCTTT. Residues: CASSQLRDRNTEAFF.

This chain uses TRBV19 with TRBJ2-3, with 12 bases identical to TRBD2. Per the germline V gene, CDR1 is LNHDA and CDR2 is SQIVND (reference sequence). V dropped 3 bases and J dropped 5; count of bases not matched to a gene: 6. The CDR3 loop spans 16 amino acids. The CDR3 DNA reads as TGTGCCAGTAGTATCCTCGCTAGCGGGGGGGGAGATACGCAGTATTTT. It codes for CASSILASGGGDTQYF.

The CDR3 region is CASSKDRSSYNEQFF. The CDR3, as DNA: TGTGCCAGCAGCAAGGACAGAAGCTCCTACAATGAGCAGTTCTTC. The chain joins TRBV7-2 to TRBJ2-1, with a possible D match to TRBD1 (6 bases). CDR1 SGHTA and CDR2 FQGNSA come from the germline V gene. There are 15 residues in the CDR3. V lost 5 bases and J 0 bases, leaving 11 bases between the germline ends.

The J gene is TRBJ1-1, the V gene TRBV7-2, with a possible D match to TRBD1 (5 bases). The CDR3 is 14 amino acids. Trimming took off 4 bases at V and 6 bases at J, with 15 bases between the two ends. Germline values: CDR1 SGHTA, CDR2 FQGNSA. The CDR3 loop is CASSSRDVRSEAFF. The CDR3 DNA sequence: TGTGCCAGCAGCTCCCGGGACGTTAGGTCTGAAGCTTTCTTT.

The chain is built from TRBV12-3 or TRBV12-4 and TRBJ1-5, with D uncertain. The length of the CDR3 is 13 residues. Trimming took off 3 bases at V and 11 bases at J, with 14 bases between the two ends. This chain's CDR3 is CASSFIPKFAQHF. In DNA, the CDR3 is TGTGCCAGCAGTTTTATCCCAAAATTTGCCCAGCATTTT.

This rearrangement joins TRBV6-5 to TRBJ1-2, with D perhaps matching TRBD1 (5 bases). With 6 bases removed from V and 6 bases from J, the gap between germline ends came to 17 bases. Germline V CDR1 and CDR2: MNHEY, SVGAGI. The CDR3 totals 14 residues. The CDR3 sequence is CASSGALIEHGYTF. The DNA of the CDR3 is TGTGCCAGCAGCGGGGCTTTGATCGAACATGGCTACACCTTC.

CDR3 loop: CSVADSLNHNQPQHF. The CDR3 DNA sequence: TGCAGCGTGGCGGACAGCCTGAATCACAATCAGCCCCAGCATTTT. V usage is TRBV29-1 and J usage is TRBJ1-5, with D possibly matching TRBD1 (6 bases). The V end was cut by 6 bases, the J end by 3 bases, with 18 bases between. The CDR3 consists of 15 residues. Germline V gene lookup returns CDR1 SQVTM and CDR2 ANQGSEA.

J is TRBJ1-2 and V is TRBV4-3; TRBD1 is a possible D gene (5 bases). This CDR3 spans 14 amino acids. V lost 4 bases and J 6 bases, leaving 15 bases between the germline ends. Germline loops: CDR1 LGHNA, CDR2 YSLEER. The CDR3 nucleotides are TGCGCCAGCAGCCGACAAGCAGGGACTCATGGCTACACCTTC. This translates into CASSRQAGTHGYTF.

As concerns this clone: This sample includes further DNA sequences coding for the same CDR3. The rearrangement uses TRBV7-8 and TRBJ1-2, with D perhaps TRBD1 (5 bases). V was cut by 5 bases and J by 0 bases, with 7 bases left in between. The germline CDR1 and CDR2 sequences are SGHVS and FQNEAQ. This CDR3 comprises 13 residues. This chain's CDR3 is CASSLQANYGYTF. As DNA, the CDR3 is TGTGCCAGCAGCCTACAGGCTAACTATGGCTACACCTTC.

The chain has TRBV6-5 and TRBJ1-5; 8 bases are shared with TRBD1. J lost 4 bases, V lost 5 bases, and 7 bases had no gene match. Germline loops: CDR1 MNHEY, CDR2 SVGAGI. CDR3 size: 15 residues. This CDR3 is CASSPRRGPNQPQHF. In DNA, the CDR3 is TGTGCCAGCAGTCCGCGCAGGGGGCCGAATCAGCCCCAGCATTTT.

The chain links TRBV11-3 to TRBJ1-2; D uncertain. CDR1 is SGHNT, CDR2 YENEEA, per germline. Trimming took off 2 bases at V and 6 bases at J, with 13 bases between the two ends. The CDR3 totals 14 residues. The CDR3 DNA reads as TGTGCCAGCAGCTTAACCCCGGGTCCTGATGGCTACACCTTC. It translates to CASSLTPGPDGYTF.

V and J are TRBV6-5 and TRBJ1-6; no clear D gene. Trimming removed 4 bases at V and 7 bases at J, with 11 bases between. The CDR3 spans 14 residues. Germline CDR1 reads MNHEY; CDR2 reads SVGAGI. The CDR3 loop reads CASSFRGGNSPLHF. The CDR3, as DNA: TGTGCCAGCAGTTTTCGGGGTGGGAATTCACCCCTCCACTTT.

This clone has only a few counts. V usage is TRBV2 and J usage is TRBJ1-1; 7 bases line up with TRBD1. Trimming removed 9 bases from V and 4 bases from J; junction bases left unmatched: 8. Germline lookup yields CDR1 SNHLY and CDR2 FYNNEI. CDR3 length: 13 amino acids. Written as DNA, the CDR3 is TGTGCCAGTCGTTCAGGGGGACCCACTGAAGCTTTCTTT. This codes for CASRSGGPTEAFF.